The text below deals with one T cell receptor beta chain. Its matching antigen is unknown. TCRdb re-analysed the 5' RACE reads in MiXCR, keeping a single row per CDR3 protein. The table includes 350,000 to 550,000 distinct CDR3 sequences, 15% to 20% detected once. The record originates from a study of T cells after yellow fever vaccination. Study information: Those fractions that held only low numbers of cells were prepared using the SMART-Seq v4 Ultra Low Input RNA kit.

Findings and limits, study-wide: Most primary-vaccination clones reappeared after the booster (approximately 96% CD4, more than 70% CD8).

The source material was PBMCs, sampled before the yellow fever booster vaccination. This TCR was recovered from a man aged 18 to 35 who received the YFV17D yellow fever vaccine.

This CDR3 is CASSLRQSNTGELFF. CDR3 coding DNA: TGCGCCAGCAGCTTGCGGCAGTCGAACACCGGGGAGCTGTTTTTT. The chain recombines TRBV5-1 with TRBJ2-2; D not certain. The CDR3 has 15 amino acids. Germline V gives CDR1 SGHRS, CDR2 YFSETQ. V was shortened by 1 base and J by 0 bases, with 7 bases between the two germline ends.